This T cell receptor (beta chain) was identified during a study of shared clonotypes between healthy human individuals. Regarding the study as a whole: Donor scarcity curtailed the genetic and exposure-history diversity represented herein.

Regarding this clone: The antigen is not known.

The ends were cut back, 2 bases at V and 0 bases at J, with 8 bases in the middle. Germline assignment: CDR1 MNHEY and CDR2 SVGAGI. This CDR3 spans 14 amino acids. Method: immunoSEQ multiplex PCR; TCRdb's copy keeps in-frame clones and lacks some. There are around 500,000 clones in the sample; more than 75% occur only once, and about 12% lies in the top ten. This sequence joins TRBV6-5 and TRBJ2-7; D is undetermined. The sample was PBMCs. This clonotype was sampled from a woman between 40 and 55 years old in good health. Some clones in this sample may be carry-over from other donors' samples. The CDR3 coding sequence is TGTGCCAGCAGTTACGATGGCCACTCCTACGAGCAGTACTTC. Translation gives CASSYDGHSYEQYF.